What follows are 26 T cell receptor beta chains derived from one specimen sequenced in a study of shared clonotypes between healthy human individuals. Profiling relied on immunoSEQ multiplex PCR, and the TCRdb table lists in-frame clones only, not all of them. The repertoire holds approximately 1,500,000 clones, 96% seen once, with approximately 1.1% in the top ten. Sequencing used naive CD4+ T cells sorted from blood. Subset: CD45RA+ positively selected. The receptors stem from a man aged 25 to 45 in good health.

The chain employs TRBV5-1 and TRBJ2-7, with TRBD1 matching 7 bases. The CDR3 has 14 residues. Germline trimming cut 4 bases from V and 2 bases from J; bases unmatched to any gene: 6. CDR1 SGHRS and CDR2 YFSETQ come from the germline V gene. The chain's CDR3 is CASSAQGVTYEQYF. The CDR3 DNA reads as TGCGCCAGCAGCGCCCAGGGGGTCACCTACGAGCAGTACTTC.

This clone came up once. CDR3 in amino acids: CASSQEPSGITYEQYF. The CDR3 DNA reads TGCGCCAGCAGCCAAGAACCTAGCGGGATTACCTACGAGCAGTACTTC. The chain joins TRBV4-3 to TRBJ2-7, with TRBD2 matching over 9 bases. The germline CDR1 and CDR2 sequences are LGHNA and YSLEER. The CDR3 spans 16 residues. Germline trimming cut 0 bases from V and 2 bases from J; bases unmatched to any gene: 5.

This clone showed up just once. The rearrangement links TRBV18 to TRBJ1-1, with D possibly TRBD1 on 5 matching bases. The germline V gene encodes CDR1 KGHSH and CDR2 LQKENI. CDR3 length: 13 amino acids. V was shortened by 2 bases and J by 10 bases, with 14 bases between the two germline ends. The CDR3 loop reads CASSPVEQGRAFF. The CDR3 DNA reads TGTGCCAGCTCACCAGTCGAGCAGGGAAGAGCTTTCTTT.

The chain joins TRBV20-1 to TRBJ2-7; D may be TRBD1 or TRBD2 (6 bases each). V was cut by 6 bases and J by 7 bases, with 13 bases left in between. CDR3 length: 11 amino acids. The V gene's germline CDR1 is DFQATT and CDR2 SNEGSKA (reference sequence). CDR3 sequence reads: CSAKGGQEQYF. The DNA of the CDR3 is TGCAGTGCCAAGGGAGGACAGGAGCAGTACTTC.

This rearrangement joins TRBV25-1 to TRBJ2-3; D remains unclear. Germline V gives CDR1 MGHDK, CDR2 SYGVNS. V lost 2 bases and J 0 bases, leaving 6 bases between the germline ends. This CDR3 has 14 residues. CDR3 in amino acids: CASSEATSTDTQYF. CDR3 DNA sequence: TGTGCCAGCAGTGAAGCCACGAGCACAGATACGCAGTATTTT.

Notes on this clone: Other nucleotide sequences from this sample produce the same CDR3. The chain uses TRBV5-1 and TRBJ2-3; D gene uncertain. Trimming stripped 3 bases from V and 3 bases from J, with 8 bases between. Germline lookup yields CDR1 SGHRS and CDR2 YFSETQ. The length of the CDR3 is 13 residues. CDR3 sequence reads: CASSSISTDTQYF. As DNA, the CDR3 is TGCGCCAGCAGCTCCATTAGTACAGATACGCAGTATTTT.

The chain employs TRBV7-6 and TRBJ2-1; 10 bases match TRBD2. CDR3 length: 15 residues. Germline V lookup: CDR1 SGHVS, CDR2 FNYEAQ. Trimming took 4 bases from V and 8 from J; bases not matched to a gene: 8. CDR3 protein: CASSSTSGMVYEQFF. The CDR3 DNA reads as TGTGCCAGCAGCTCAACTAGCGGGATGGTCTATGAGCAGTTCTTC.

The CDR3 DNA reads TGTGCCAGCAGCAGGGGACAGAAAGAGACCCAGTACTTC. Its translation is CASSRGQKETQYF. The rearrangement joins TRBV6-1 to TRBJ2-5; TRBD1 matches 7 bases. Trimming took 6 bases from V and 3 from J; bases not matched to a gene: 4. Germline CDR1 and CDR2: MNHNS and SASEGT. The CDR3 contains 13 residues.

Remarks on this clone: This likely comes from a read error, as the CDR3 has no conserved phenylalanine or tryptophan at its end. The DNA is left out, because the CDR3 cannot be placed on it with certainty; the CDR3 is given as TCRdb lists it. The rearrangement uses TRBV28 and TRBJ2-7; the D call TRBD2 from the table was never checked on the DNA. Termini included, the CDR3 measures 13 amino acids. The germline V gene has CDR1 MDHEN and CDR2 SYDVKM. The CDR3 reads CASSLGGGRQSIL.

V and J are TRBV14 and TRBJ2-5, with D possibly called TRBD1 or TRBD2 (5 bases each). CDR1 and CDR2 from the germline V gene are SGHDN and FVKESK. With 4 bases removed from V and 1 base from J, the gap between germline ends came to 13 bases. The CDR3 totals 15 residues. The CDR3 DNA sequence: TGTGCCAGCAGCCCGTGGAGAGGGGCCCAAGAGACCCAGTACTTC. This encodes CASSPWRGAQETQYF.

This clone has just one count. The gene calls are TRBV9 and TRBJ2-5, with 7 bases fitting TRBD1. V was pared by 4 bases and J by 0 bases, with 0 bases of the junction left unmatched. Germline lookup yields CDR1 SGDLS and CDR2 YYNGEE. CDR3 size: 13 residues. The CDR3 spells CASSTGDQETQYF. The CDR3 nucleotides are TGTGCCAGCAGCACAGGGGACCAAGAGACCCAGTACTTC.

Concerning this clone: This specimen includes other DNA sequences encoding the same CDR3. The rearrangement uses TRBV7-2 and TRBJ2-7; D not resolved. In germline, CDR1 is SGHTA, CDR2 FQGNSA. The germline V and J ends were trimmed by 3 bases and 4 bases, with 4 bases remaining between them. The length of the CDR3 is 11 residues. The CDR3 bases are TGTGCCAGCAGCTTCCTTTACGAGCAGTACTTC. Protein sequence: CASSFLYEQYF.

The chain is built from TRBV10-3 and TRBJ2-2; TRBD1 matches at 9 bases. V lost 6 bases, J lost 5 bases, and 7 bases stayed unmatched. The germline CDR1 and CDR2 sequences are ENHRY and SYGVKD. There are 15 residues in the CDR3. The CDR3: CAIRETGGETGELFF. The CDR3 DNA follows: TGTGCCATCAGGGAAACAGGGGGCGAAACCGGGGAGCTGTTTTTT.

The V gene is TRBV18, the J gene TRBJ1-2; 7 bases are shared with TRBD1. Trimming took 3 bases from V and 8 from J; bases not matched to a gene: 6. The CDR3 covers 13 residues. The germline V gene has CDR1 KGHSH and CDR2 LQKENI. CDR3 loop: CASSPDRVGGYTF. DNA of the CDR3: TGTGCCAGCTCACCCGACAGGGTGGGAGGCTACACCTTC.

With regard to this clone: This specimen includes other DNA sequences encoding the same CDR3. For the CDR3, the DNA is TGTGCCAGCAGTAGCTCCTACGAGCAGTACTTC. Protein: CASSSSYEQYF. The chain is built from TRBV2 and TRBJ2-7; no firm D call. Between the trimmed V and J ends, which lost 5 bases and 0 bases, there was a span of 2 bases. This CDR3 spans 11 amino acids. Germline CDR1 and CDR2: SNHLY and FYNNEI.

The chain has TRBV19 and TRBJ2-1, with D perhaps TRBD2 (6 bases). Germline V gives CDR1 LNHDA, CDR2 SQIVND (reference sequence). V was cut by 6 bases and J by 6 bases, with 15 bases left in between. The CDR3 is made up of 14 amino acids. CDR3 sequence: CASRVAGPGNEQFF. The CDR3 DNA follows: TGTGCCAGTAGAGTCGCGGGGCCAGGCAATGAGCAGTTCTTC.

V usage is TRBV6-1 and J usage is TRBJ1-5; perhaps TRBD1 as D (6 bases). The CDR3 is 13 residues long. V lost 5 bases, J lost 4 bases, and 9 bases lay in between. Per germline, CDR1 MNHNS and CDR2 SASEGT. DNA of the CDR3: TGTGCCAGCAGTACAGGGACTAATCAGCCCCAGCATTTT. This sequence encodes CASSTGTNQPQHF.

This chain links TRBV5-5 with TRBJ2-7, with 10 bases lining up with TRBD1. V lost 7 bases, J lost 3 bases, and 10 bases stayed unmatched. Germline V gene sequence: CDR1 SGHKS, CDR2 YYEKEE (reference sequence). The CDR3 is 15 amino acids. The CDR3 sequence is CASRLGTGDIYEQYF. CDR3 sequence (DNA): TGTGCCAGCCGATTGGGGACAGGGGATATCTACGAGCAGTACTTC.

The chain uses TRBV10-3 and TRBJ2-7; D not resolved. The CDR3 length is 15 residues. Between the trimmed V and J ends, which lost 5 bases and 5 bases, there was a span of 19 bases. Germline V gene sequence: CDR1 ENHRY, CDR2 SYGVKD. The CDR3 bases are TGTGCCATCAGTACTCTTTTCACGGGTCGAGACGAGCAGTACTTC. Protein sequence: CAISTLFTGRDEQYF.

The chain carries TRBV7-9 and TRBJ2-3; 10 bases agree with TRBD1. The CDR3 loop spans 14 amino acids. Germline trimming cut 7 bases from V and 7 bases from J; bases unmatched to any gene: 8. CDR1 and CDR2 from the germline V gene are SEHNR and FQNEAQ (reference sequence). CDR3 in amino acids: CASNPGQGLNTQYF. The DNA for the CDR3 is TGTGCCAGCAACCCGGGACAGGGGCTAAATACGCAGTATTTT.

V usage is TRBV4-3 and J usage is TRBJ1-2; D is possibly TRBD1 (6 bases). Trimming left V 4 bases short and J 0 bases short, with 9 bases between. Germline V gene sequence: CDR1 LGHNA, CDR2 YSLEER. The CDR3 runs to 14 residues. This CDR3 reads CASSLGQPNYGYTF. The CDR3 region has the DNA TGCGCCAGCAGCCTCGGACAGCCTAACTATGGCTACACCTTC.

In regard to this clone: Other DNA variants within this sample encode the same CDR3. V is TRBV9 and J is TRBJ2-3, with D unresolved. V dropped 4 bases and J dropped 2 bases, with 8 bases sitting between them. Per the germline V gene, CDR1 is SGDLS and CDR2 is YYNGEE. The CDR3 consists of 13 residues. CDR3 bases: TGTGCCAGCAGCCCGACTTCCACAGATACGCAGTATTTT. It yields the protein CASSPTSTDTQYF. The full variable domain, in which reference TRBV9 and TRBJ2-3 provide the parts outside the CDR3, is DSGVTQTPKHLITATGQRVTLRCSPRSGDLSVYWYQQSLDQGLQFLIQYYNGEERAKGNILERFSAQQFPDLHSELNLSSLELGDSALYFCASSPTSTDTQYFGPGTRLTVL.

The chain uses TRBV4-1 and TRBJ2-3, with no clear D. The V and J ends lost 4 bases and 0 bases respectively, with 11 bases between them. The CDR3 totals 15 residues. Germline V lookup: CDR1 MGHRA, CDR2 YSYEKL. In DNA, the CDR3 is TGCGCCAGCAGCCTTGGATATGTTAGCACAGATACGCAGTATTTT. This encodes CASSLGYVSTDTQYF.

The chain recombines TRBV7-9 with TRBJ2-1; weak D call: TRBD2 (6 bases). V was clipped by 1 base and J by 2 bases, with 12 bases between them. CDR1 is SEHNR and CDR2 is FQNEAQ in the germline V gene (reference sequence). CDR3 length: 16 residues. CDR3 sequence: CASSLDAGFPYNEQFF. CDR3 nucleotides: TGTGCCAGCAGCTTAGATGCGGGATTTCCCTACAATGAGCAGTTCTTC.

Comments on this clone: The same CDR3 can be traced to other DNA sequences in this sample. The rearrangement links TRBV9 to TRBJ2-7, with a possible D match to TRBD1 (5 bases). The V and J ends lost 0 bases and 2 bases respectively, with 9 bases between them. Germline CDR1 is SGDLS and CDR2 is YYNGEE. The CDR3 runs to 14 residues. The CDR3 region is CASSVGTGPYEQYF. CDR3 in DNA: TGTGCCAGCAGCGTAGGAACAGGACCCTACGAGCAGTACTTC.

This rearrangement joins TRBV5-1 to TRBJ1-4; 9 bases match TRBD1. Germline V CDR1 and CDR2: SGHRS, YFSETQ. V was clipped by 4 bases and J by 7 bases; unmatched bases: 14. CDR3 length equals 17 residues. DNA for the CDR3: TGCGCCAGCAGCACGGACAGGGGCCCTAGGTCTACTGAAAAACTGTTTTTT. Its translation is CASSTDRGPRSTEKLFF.